These 11 T cell receptor beta chains were sequenced from one sample in a study of cytomegalovirus exposure and HLA in healthy donors (dated by TCRdb to about 2017). Library prep was done by the immunoSEQ multiplex PCR assay. The multiplex PCR relied on a mix of 60 forward primers for TCR Vbeta segments and 13 reverse primers for TCR Jbeta segments. The table was pulled from immuneACCESS by TCRdb, which kept in-frame rearrangements only. Such tables lose some clones; where checked, under half of the loss comes from unresolved V genes, and the rest has no known cause. The sample includes some 200,000 clones, with approximately 80% observed a single time. The ten biggest clones cover approximately 0.62% of the sample. Material for sequencing was PBMCs. These receptors were taken from a woman aged 35 to 49 in good health and CMV-seronegative.

V usage is TRBV6-1 and J usage is TRBJ1-2; no reliable D call. The germline V and J ends were trimmed by 7 bases and 3 bases, with 6 bases remaining between them. The CDR3 totals 11 residues. From germline, CDR1 is MNHNS and CDR2 SASEGT. CDR3 in amino acids: CASTDYYGYTF. DNA of the CDR3: TGTGCCAGCACAGACTACTATGGCTACACCTTC.

The chain uses TRBV2 and TRBJ2-5; TRBD2 agrees at 12 bases. J gave up 2 bases and V 8 bases, and 9 bases lay outside the gene matches. The CDR3 is 16 residues long. Looked up from germline, CDR1 is SNHLY and CDR2 is FYNNEI. The CDR3 sequence is CASQTLAGGAQETQYF. The CDR3 nucleotides are TGTGCCAGCCAGACTCTAGCGGGGGGGGCTCAAGAGACCCAGTACTTC.

The chain joins TRBV27 to TRBJ2-7; D uncertain. The V end was cut by 6 bases, the J end by 0 bases, with 12 bases between. The CDR3 totals 14 residues. The germline gives CDR1 MNHEY, CDR2 SMNVEV (reference sequence). The CDR3 reads CASRVLMSSYEQYF. CDR3 nucleotide sequence: TGTGCCAGCAGAGTTTTGATGAGCTCCTACGAGCAGTACTTC.

This rearrangement joins TRBV7-9 to TRBJ2-5; the D gene is possibly TRBD2 (7 bases). The CDR3 sequence is 16 residues long. Germline values: CDR1 SEHNR, CDR2 FQNEAQ (reference sequence). V lost 8 bases, J lost 2 bases, and 21 bases lay in between. CDR3 sequence: CASGGGGRGGQETQYF. In DNA, the CDR3 is TGTGCCAGCGGGGGGGGTGGCAGGGGAGGACAAGAGACCCAGTACTTC. Full variable domain (missing parts from reference TRBV7-9 and TRBJ2-5): DTGVSQNPRHKITKRGQNVTFRCDPISEHNRLYWYRQTLGQGPEFLTYFQNEAQLEKSRLLSDRFSAERPKGSFSTLEIQRTEQGDSAMYLCASGGGGRGGQETQYFGPGTRLLVL.

The chain employs TRBV5-6 and TRBJ1-1; tentatively, D is TRBD1 (5 bases). The CDR3 extends over 14 amino acids. CDR1 and CDR2 (germline): SGHDT, YYEEEE. With 4 bases removed from V and 7 bases from J, the gap between germline ends came to 17 bases. This CDR3 reads CASSLTLGGNEAFF. DNA of the CDR3: TGTGCCAGCAGCCTGACCCTTGGGGGGAATGAAGCTTTCTTT.

The chain recombines TRBV12-5 with TRBJ1-4, with 9 bases lining up with TRBD1. The CDR3 length is 15 residues. CDR1 is LGHNT and CDR2 is FRNRAP in the germline V gene. Trimming cost V 5 bases and J 2 bases; bases outside gene matches: 3. The CDR3 DNA is TGTGCTAGTGGTCCCGGACAGGGGACTAATGAAAAACTGTTTTTT. Residues: CASGPGQGTNEKLFF.

On this clone: This sample includes further DNA sequences coding for the same CDR3. The V call is TRBV7-9, the J call TRBJ2-3; TRBD1 aligns across 9 bases. The length of the CDR3 is 14 residues. J gave up 3 bases and V 3 bases, and 1 base lay outside the gene matches. Germline CDR1 and CDR2: SEHNR and FQNEAQ (reference sequence). The DNA for the CDR3 is TGTGCCAGCAGCTTGGGGACAGGGACAGATACGCAGTATTTT. This encodes CASSLGTGTDTQYF.

On this clone itself: A junction end diverges from the germline sequence, so it may reflect a read error. Additional DNA sequences in this sample encode the identical CDR3. The CDR3 is CASILDRAGAEAFF. The CDR3 bases are TGTGCCAGCATACTAGACAGGGCCGGAGCTGAAGCCTTCTTT. The rearrangement joins TRBV2 to TRBJ1-1, with 7 bases fitting TRBD1. The CDR3 sequence is 14 residues long. CDR1 SNHLY and CDR2 FYNNEI come from the germline V gene. The full variable domain, rest sourced from reference TRBV2 and TRBJ1-1, is EPEVTQTPSHQVTQMGQEVILRCVPISNHLYFYWYRQILGQKVEFLVSFYNNEISEKSEIFDDQFSVERPDGSNFTLKIRSTKLEDSAMYFCASILDRAGAEAFFGQGTRLTVV.

This chain's CDR3 is CASSYSNRAYEQYF. CDR3 nucleotides: TGTGCCAGCAGTTACTCGAACAGAGCCTACGAGCAGTACTTC. The chain couples TRBV6-6 to TRBJ2-7; D unresolved. CDR3 length equals 14 residues. Germline V gives CDR1 MNHNY, CDR2 SVGAGI (reference sequence). Trimming removed 0 bases from V and 2 bases from J, with 8 bases in between.

The rearrangement joins TRBV28 to TRBJ1-1; D is uncertain. The CDR3 is 14 residues long. The germline CDR1 and CDR2 sequences are MDHEN and SYDVKM. V shed 7 bases and J shed 3 bases, with 15 bases lying between them. CDR3 sequence (DNA): TGTGCCAGCATAAACTCTGGCGGATACACTGAAGCTTTCTTT. Protein sequence: CASINSGGYTEAFF.

The gene calls are TRBV13 and TRBJ1-5; 7 bases agree with TRBD1. This CDR3 has 13 residues. Germline CDR1 reads PRHDT; CDR2 reads FYEKMQ (reference sequence). V was pared by 5 bases and J by 7 bases, with 5 bases of the junction left unmatched. CDR3 sequence (DNA): TGTGCCAGCAGCACCCGACAGGGACAGCCCCAGCATTTT. It yields the protein CASSTRQGQPQHF.